The 22 T cell receptor beta chains below all came from one sample that was sequenced in a study of blood T cell repertoires in COVID-19. The assay was immunoSEQ multiplex PCR, and TCRdb's table has in-frame clones only and misses some. The sample shows a few hundred thousand clones, 85% to 90% of them seen only once. Material for sequencing was PBMCs or T cells enriched from blood (not recorded which). The source of these receptors is a woman in her sixties or seventies who had recovered from COVID-19.

The chain joins TRBV5-1 to TRBJ2-3; D remains ambiguous. In germline, CDR1 is SGHRS, CDR2 YFSETQ. With 0 bases removed from V and 3 bases from J, the gap between germline ends came to 5 bases. This CDR3 is built from 13 residues. CDR3 nucleotide sequence: TGCGCCAGCAGCTTGGTCACAACAGATACGCAGTATTTT. This sequence encodes CASSLVTTDTQYF.

This chain joins TRBV9 and TRBJ2-2, with TRBD2 matching over 11 bases. The trim removed 2 bases at V and 7 bases at J, leaving 7 bases unmatched. This CDR3 comprises 16 residues. CDR1 SGDLS and CDR2 YYNGEE come from the germline V gene. The CDR3 loop is CASSVNSGGALGELFF. The DNA for the CDR3 is TGTGCCAGCAGCGTGAATAGCGGGGGGGCCCTCGGGGAGCTGTTTTTT.

The chain's CDR3 is CASSLGAIRNTEAFF. DNA of the CDR3: TGCGCCAGCAGCTTGGGAGCCATACGGAACACTGAAGCTTTCTTT. The V gene is TRBV5-1, the J gene TRBJ1-1; D uncertain. The CDR3 has 15 residues. Germline V gives CDR1 SGHRS, CDR2 YFSETQ. Trimming cost V 0 bases and J 1 base, with 10 bases left between them.

The chain carries TRBV5-1 and TRBJ1-1, with D hard to call. V was shortened by 1 base and J by 7 bases, with 14 bases between the two germline ends. Germline V lookup: CDR1 SGHRS, CDR2 YFSETQ. The CDR3 has 14 amino acids. Here the CDR3 DNA reads TGCGCCAGCAGCTTGACGGGTACCCTTAATGAAGCTTTCTTT. The encoded protein is CASSLTGTLNEAFF.

This clone was seen once. This chain joins TRBV5-5 and TRBJ2-7, with a weak D call TRBD1 (6 bases). Germline V gene sequence: CDR1 SGHKS, CDR2 YYEKEE (reference sequence). This CDR3 comprises 11 residues. Trimming took off 6 bases at V and 3 bases at J, with 7 bases between the two ends. The CDR3 region is CASTQGYEQYF. The CDR3 DNA sequence: TGTGCCAGCACACAGGGCTACGAGCAGTACTTC.

V gene TRBV6-5 combines with J gene TRBJ1-5; D is perhaps TRBD1 (5 bases). Trimming shortened V by 4 bases and J by 2 bases, and 9 bases separated the two germline ends. The CDR3 has 14 amino acids. Germline V CDR1 and CDR2: MNHEY, SVGAGI. CDR3 in amino acids: CASSLGEGNQPQHF. In DNA form, the CDR3 reads TGTGCCAGCAGTTTAGGGGAAGGCAATCAGCCCCAGCATTTT.

The V and J genes are TRBV11-2 and TRBJ1-6; D is undetermined. The V gene lost 2 bases and the J gene lost 7 bases, with 6 bases spanning the gap. CDR3 length equals 13 residues. Germline V CDR1 and CDR2: SGHAT, FQNNGV. The CDR3 here is CASSLIENSPLHF. The CDR3 DNA follows: TGTGCCAGCAGCTTAATCGAGAATTCACCCCTCCACTTT.

CDR3 bases: TGTGCCAGCAGAAAAGGGGCAGCTTGGAATTCACCCCTCCACTTT. Residues: CASRKGAAWNSPLHF. The chain couples TRBV2 to TRBJ1-6; D might be TRBD1 (5 bases). CDR1 SNHLY and CDR2 FYNNEI come from the germline V gene. This CDR3 is built from 15 residues. V lost 6 bases and J 7 bases, leaving 16 bases between the germline ends.

V gene TRBV7-9 combines with J gene TRBJ1-2; D is undetermined. CDR1 is SEHNR and CDR2 is FQNEAQ in the germline V gene (reference sequence). This CDR3 comprises 13 residues. The V end was cut by 1 base, the J end by 4 bases, with 7 bases between. CDR3 in amino acids: CASSLGTAYGYTF. As DNA, the CDR3 is TGTGCCAGCAGCTTAGGAACAGCCTATGGCTACACCTTC.

The CDR3 nucleotides read TGTGCCATCAGCGCACCTCCGGGACAGATTTCTGATGGCTACACCTTC. Amino acid sequence: CAISAPPGQISDGYTF. The rearrangement links TRBV10-3 to TRBJ1-2; 7 bases are a match to TRBD1. CDR3 length equals 16 residues. V was clipped by 6 bases and J by 6 bases; unmatched bases: 16. The V gene's germline CDR1 is ENHRY and CDR2 SYGVKD.

The rearrangement links TRBV11-3 to TRBJ2-3; D remains ambiguous. CDR1 is SGHNT and CDR2 is YENEEA in the germline V gene. Trimming shortened V by 5 bases and J by 0 bases, and 9 bases separated the two germline ends. The CDR3 length is 14 residues. The CDR3 sequence is CASSGVLSTDTQYF. CDR3 DNA sequence: TGTGCCAGCAGCGGAGTGCTTAGCACAGATACGCAGTATTTT.

The chain joins TRBV27 to TRBJ1-6; D gene ambiguous. Trimming stripped 5 bases from V and 7 bases from J, with 12 bases between. This CDR3 has 14 residues. Germline loops: CDR1 MNHEY, CDR2 SMNVEV (reference sequence). This chain's CDR3 is CASSIRTGNSPLHF. DNA for the CDR3: TGTGCCAGCAGTATAAGGACTGGGAATTCACCCCTCCACTTT.

This clone is a singleton in its sample. The genes are TRBV11-2 and TRBJ1-1; 10 bases fit TRBD1. V lost 7 bases and J lost 4; bases outside the gene matches: 12. The CDR3 runs 16 residues. Germline CDR1 and CDR2: SGHAT and FQNNGV. CDR3 DNA sequence: TGTGCCAGCACTCCTCTCCGGACAGGGGGTCCCACTGAAGCTTTCTTT. It codes for CASTPLRTGGPTEAFF.

To note about this clone: One junction end disagrees with the germline gene, perhaps due to a read error. The V gene is TRBV10-1, the J gene TRBJ2-1; tentatively, D is TRBD1 (7 bases). CDR1 and CDR2 (germline): WNHNN, SYGVQD (reference sequence). This CDR3 spans 12 amino acids. The CDR3 nucleotides are TGCGCCACCCCAGGGGGGAGGCTGGAGCGGTTCTTC. Its translation is CATPGGRLERFF.

V is TRBV6-6 and J is TRBJ1-6, with 10 bases that match TRBD1. CDR1 is MNHNY, CDR2 SVGAGI, per germline (reference sequence). Trimming removed 7 bases from V and 7 bases from J; junction bases left unmatched: 4. CDR3 length: 14 residues. CDR3 residues: CASTPTGGNSPLHF. CDR3 DNA sequence: TGTGCCAGCACCCCGACAGGGGGCAATTCACCCCTCCACTTT.

The rearrangement links TRBV29-1 to TRBJ2-1; TRBD1 aligns across 9 bases. Trimming cost V 3 bases and J 4 bases; bases outside gene matches: 13. The CDR3 has 17 residues. Germline CDR1 is SQVTM and CDR2 is ANQGSEA. The CDR3 DNA reads as TGCAGCGTTGAGGCGTTAAGGGGACAGGGCTTTTACAATGAGCAGTTCTTC. The encoded protein is CSVEALRGQGFYNEQFF.

This rearrangement joins TRBV3-1 (or the pseudogene TRBV3-2) to TRBJ2-7; no clear D gene. Germline V gene lookup returns CDR1 LGHDT and CDR2 YNNKEL (reference sequence). This CDR3 is built from 12 residues. Trimming left V 2 bases short and J 9 bases short, with 11 bases between. In nucleotides, the CDR3 is TGTGCCAGCAGCCAAACGGAGACGGTGCAGTACTTC. Amino acid sequence: CASSQTETVQYF.

The chain couples TRBV5-6 to TRBJ2-1; 8 nucleotides match TRBD2. With 0 bases clipped from V and 7 bases from J, the junction kept 6 bases outside the gene matches. Germline CDR1 is SGHDT and CDR2 is YYEEEE. This CDR3 has 15 residues. CDR3 sequence (DNA): TGTGCCAGCAGCTTGGGAACTAGCGGTTTTAATGAGCAGTTCTTC. Translated, it gives CASSLGTSGFNEQFF.

This clone appeared once. This sequence joins TRBV5-5 and TRBJ1-2; 9 nucleotides match TRBD1. Trimming at V came to 5 bases and at J to 8 bases, leaving 10 bases not matched to a gene. The CDR3 has 14 residues. Germline V gives CDR1 SGHKS, CDR2 YYEKEE (reference sequence). Here the CDR3 DNA reads TGTGCCAGCAGACCTACTCAGGGGACAGGGGGCTACACCTTC. It codes for CASRPTQGTGGYTF. Complete variable domain (other parts from reference TRBV5-5 and TRBJ1-2): DAGVTQSPTHLIKTRGQQVTLRCSPISGHKSVSWYQQVLGQGPQFIFQYYEKEERGRGNFPDRFSARQFPNYSSELNVNALLLGDSALYLCASRPTQGTGGYTFGSGTRLTVV.

In this sample, this clone turned up a few times. This chain connects TRBV28 to TRBJ1-4; the match to TRBD1 covers 7 bases. Germline V CDR1 and CDR2: MDHEN, SYDVKM. The CDR3 is 11 amino acids. J was trimmed by 15 bases and V by 6 bases; bases with no gene match: 7. CDR3 protein: CASRGWDSVFF. The CDR3 DNA follows: TGTGCCAGCAGGGGGTGGGACAGTGTGTTTTTT.

The chain joins TRBV10-3 to TRBJ2-7, with TRBD2 matching 9 bases. The junction had 4 bases not matched to a gene; V was cut back by 3 bases and J by 1 base. In germline, CDR1 is ENHRY, CDR2 SYGVKD. This CDR3 is built from 15 residues. The CDR3 nucleotides are TGTGCCATCAGTGATAGCGGGAGTCGGTCCTACGAGCAGTACTTC. Translated: CAISDSGSRSYEQYF.

In this sample, this clone turned up once. This sequence joins TRBV29-1 and TRBJ1-2; 9 nucleotides agree with TRBD1. J was trimmed by 5 bases and V by 4 bases; bases with no gene match: 5. Germline-derived CDR1 and CDR2 are SQVTM and ANQGSEA. The length of the CDR3 is 13 residues. The CDR3 reads CSVVPGTGYGYTF. DNA of the CDR3: TGCAGCGTTGTTCCCGGGACAGGGTATGGCTACACCTTC.